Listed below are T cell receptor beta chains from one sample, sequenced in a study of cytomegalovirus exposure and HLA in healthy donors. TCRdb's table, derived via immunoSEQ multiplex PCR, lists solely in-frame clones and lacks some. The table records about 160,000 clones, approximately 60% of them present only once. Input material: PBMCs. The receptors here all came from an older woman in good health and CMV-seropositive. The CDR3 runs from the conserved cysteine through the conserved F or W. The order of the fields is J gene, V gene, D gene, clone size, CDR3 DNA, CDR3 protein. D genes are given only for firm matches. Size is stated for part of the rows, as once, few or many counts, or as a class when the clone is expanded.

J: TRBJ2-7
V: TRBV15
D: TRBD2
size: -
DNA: TGTGCCACCAGCATTGGGACTAACGAGCAGTACTTC
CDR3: CATSIGTNEQYF

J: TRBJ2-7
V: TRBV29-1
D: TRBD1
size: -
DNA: TGCAGCGTTGAAGGGGACAGGGCTGGAACTTTCTACGAGCAGTACTTC
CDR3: CSVEGDRAGTFYEQYF

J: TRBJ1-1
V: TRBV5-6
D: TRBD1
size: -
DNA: TGTGCCAGCAGCTTGGCGCGGGGGGACAGGGTGGTTGGCACTGAAGCTTTCTTT
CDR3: CASSLARGDRVVGTEAFF

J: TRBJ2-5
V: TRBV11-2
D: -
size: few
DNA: TGTGCCAGCAGACTAGGACGAGGGGGGAGGGCTGGAGAGACCCAGTACTTC
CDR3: CASRLGRGGRAGETQYF

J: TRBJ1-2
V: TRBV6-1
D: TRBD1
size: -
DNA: TGTGCCACCGGGGACAGGGGGAAGTATGGCTACACCTTC
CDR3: CATGDRGKYGYTF

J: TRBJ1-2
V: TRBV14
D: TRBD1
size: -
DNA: TGTGCCAGCAGCCAGACAGGGGGGCCCCCCTATGGCTACACCTTC
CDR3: CASSQTGGPPYGYTF

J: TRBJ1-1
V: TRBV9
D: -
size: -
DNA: TGTGCCAGCAGCGTGAGCGGCATGAACACTGAAGCTTTCTTT
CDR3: CASSVSGMNTEAFF

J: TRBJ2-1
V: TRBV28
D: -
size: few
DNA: TGTGCCACCGCTCACAGCTCCTACAATGAGCAGTTCTTC
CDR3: CATAHSSYNEQFF

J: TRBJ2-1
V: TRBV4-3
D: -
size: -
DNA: TGCGCCAGCAGCTCAAGCCGGGGAAACAATGAGCAGTTCTTC
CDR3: CASSSSRGNNEQFF

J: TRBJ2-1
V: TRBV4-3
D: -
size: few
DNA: TGCGCCAGCAGCCCAGCTCTGAGTGGGGAGGACTACAATGAGCAGTTCTTC
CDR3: CASSPALSGEDYNEQFF

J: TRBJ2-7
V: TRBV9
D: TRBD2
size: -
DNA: TGTGCCAGCAGCGTATCGGGGGAGGGGAGCTACGAGCAGTACTTC
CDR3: CASSVSGEGSYEQYF

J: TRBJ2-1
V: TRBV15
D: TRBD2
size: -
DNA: TGTGCCACCAGCAGAGCGGGACTAGCGGGAGCGGCTTCCTACAATGAGCAGTTCTTC
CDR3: CATSRAGLAGAASYNEQFF

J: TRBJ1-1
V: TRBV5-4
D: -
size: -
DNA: TGTGCCAGCAGCCCCTCGGAGTTCGAACGGACTATTAACATGAACACTGAAGCTTTCTTT
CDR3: CASSPSEFERTINMNTEAFF

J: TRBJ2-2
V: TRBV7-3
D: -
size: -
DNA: TGTGCCAGCAGCCCCCCGGGCACGACGGGGACAGGGGAGCTGTTTTTT
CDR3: CASSPPGTTGTGELFF

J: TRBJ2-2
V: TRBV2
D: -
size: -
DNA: TGTGCCAGCAGTGAAGGGGGTAGCGGGAACACCGGGGAGCTGTTTTTT
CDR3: CASSEGGSGNTGELFF

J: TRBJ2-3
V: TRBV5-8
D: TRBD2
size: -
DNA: TGTGCCAGCAGCTTAGGTAGCGGGAGTTTGGCAGATACGCAGTATTTT
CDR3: CASSLGSGSLADTQYF

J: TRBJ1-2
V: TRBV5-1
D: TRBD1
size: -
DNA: TGCGCCAGCAGCATTACAGGGGGCGCGGGCTATGGCTACACCTTC
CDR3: CASSITGGAGYGYTF

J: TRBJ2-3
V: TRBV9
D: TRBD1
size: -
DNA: TGTGCCAGCAGCGGGAGGTTAGGGGGCAGCACAGATACGCAGTATTTT
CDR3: CASSGRLGGSTDTQYF

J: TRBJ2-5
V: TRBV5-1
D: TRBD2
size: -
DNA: TGCGCCAGCAGCTTGATGGGACTAGCGGGGTTCCAAGAGACCCAGTACTTC
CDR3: CASSLMGLAGFQETQYF

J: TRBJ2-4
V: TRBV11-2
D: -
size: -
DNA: TGTGCCAGCAGCTTGGACATAGCCAAAAACATTCAGTACTTC
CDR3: CASSLDIAKNIQYF

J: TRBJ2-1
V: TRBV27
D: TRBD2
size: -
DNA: TGTGCCAGCAGTTCCTCGACAGGGACGGGACTAGCGTTCAATGAGCAGTTCTTC
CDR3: CASSSSTGTGLAFNEQFF

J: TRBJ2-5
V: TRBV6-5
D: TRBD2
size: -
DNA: TGTGCCAGCAGTTACTCTGGGACTACAGAGACCCAGTACTTC
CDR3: CASSYSGTTETQYF

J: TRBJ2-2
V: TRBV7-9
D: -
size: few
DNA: TGTGCCAGCAGCTGGGGGGTGTGGACCGGGGAGCTGTTTTTT
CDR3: CASSWGVWTGELFF

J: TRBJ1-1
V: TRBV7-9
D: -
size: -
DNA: TGTGCCAGCAGGCTCGCGGGGGCAACTGAAGCTTTCTTT
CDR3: CASRLAGATEAFF

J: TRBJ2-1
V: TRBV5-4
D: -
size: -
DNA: TGTGCCAGCAGCTTGGGCGGGGCCCCCAATGAGCAGTTCTTC
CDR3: CASSLGGAPNEQFF

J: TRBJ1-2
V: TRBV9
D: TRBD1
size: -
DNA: TGTGCCAGCAGCGCCGGGACAGCGCGCTATGGCTACACCTTC
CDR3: CASSAGTARYGYTF

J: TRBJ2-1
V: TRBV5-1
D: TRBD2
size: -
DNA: TGCGCCAGCAGCTTGGGGAGCGGGAGGGGCAATGAGCAGTTCTTC
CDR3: CASSLGSGRGNEQFF

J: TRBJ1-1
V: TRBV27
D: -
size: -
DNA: TGTGCCAGCAGTTTTGGGGGGGAGAACACTGAAGCTTTCTTT
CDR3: CASSFGGENTEAFF

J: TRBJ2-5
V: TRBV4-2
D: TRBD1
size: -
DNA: TGTGCCAGCAGCCAAGATCTAACAGGGGCAGAGACCCAGTACTTC
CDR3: CASSQDLTGAETQYF